The 18 T cell receptor beta chains given below trace back to one sample, sequenced in a study of T cell responses to AZD1222 COVID-19 vaccine. The assay was immunoSEQ multiplex PCR, and TCRdb's table has in-frame clones only and misses some. The data hold fewer than 200,000 clones, with more than 80% observed a single time. The sequencing here drew on peripheral blood, taken on day 0 of AZD1222 vaccination. The source is an adult in good health.

The genes are TRBV24-1 and TRBJ2-1, with 13 bases aligning to TRBD2. V lost 3 bases to trimming and J lost 0 bases; unmatched junction nucleotides: 4. Germline CDR1 reads KGHDR; CDR2 reads SFDVKD. This CDR3 region has 18 residues. The CDR3 loop is CATSDPGLAGSSYNEQFF. For the CDR3, the DNA is TGTGCCACCAGTGATCCGGGACTAGCGGGAAGCTCCTACAATGAGCAGTTCTTC.

The chain has TRBV6-6 and TRBJ1-4; D gene uncertain. The CDR3 is 16 amino acids. Deletions cut 4 bases from V and 7 bases from J, with 19 bases between. Germline lookup yields CDR1 MNHNY and CDR2 SVGAGI (reference sequence). CDR3 nucleotides: TGTGCCAGCAGTTCGCAAGGACCCCTCGGCGGTGAAAAACTGTTTTTT. It is translated as CASSSQGPLGGEKLFF.

The chain combines TRBV10-3 with TRBJ2-7, with 9 bases identical to TRBD1. This CDR3 is built from 15 residues. CDR1 and CDR2 (germline): ENHRY, SYGVKD. The ends lost 6 bases at V and 5 bases at J; junction bases unmatched: 11. The CDR3 here is CAISTPRDRVHEQYF. DNA for the CDR3: TGTGCCATCAGCACTCCCCGGGACAGGGTACACGAGCAGTACTTC.

This chain connects TRBV28 to TRBJ1-2; D gene unclear. V was shortened by 8 bases and J by 8 bases, with 15 bases between the two germline ends. This CDR3 is 12 amino acids long. CDR1 and CDR2 (germline): MDHEN, SYDVKM. CDR3 residues: CASLREGYGYTF. CDR3 in DNA: TGTGCCAGCCTTAGGGAGGGCTACGGCTACACCTTC.

This rearrangement joins TRBV14 to TRBJ1-1; no reliable D call. This CDR3 has 17 amino acids. The germline V gene has CDR1 SGHDN and CDR2 FVKESK. Trimming cost V 4 bases and J 5 bases, with 23 bases left between them. The CDR3 loop is CASSLLGPLSVRTEAFF. CDR3 DNA sequence: TGTGCCAGCAGCCTATTGGGCCCCCTCTCCGTACGGACTGAAGCTTTCTTT.

The chain combines TRBV27 with TRBJ1-1; TRBD1 aligns across 7 bases. The J segment lost 0 bases and the V segment lost 6 bases, leaving 1 base of the junction unmatched. The CDR3 runs 13 residues. Germline V lookup: CDR1 MNHEY, CDR2 SMNVEV (reference sequence). The CDR3 is CASSTGVNTEAFF. In DNA form, the CDR3 reads TGTGCCAGCAGCACAGGGGTGAACACTGAAGCTTTCTTT.

This clone was observed a single time. The genes are TRBV19 and TRBJ1-3; D gene uncertain. Trimming cost V 4 bases and J 1 base, with 8 bases left between them. CDR3 length equals 14 residues. Germline-derived CDR1 and CDR2 are LNHDA and SQIVND (reference sequence). The CDR3 DNA reads as TGTGCCAGTAGTACCACCCCATCTGGAAACACCATATATTTT. Residues: CASSTTPSGNTIYF.

CDR3: CASLLGEGRYGYTF. As DNA, the CDR3 is TGTGCCAGCCTGCTGGGAGAGGGAAGGTATGGCTACACCTTC. The V gene is TRBV19, the J gene TRBJ1-2; unclear D gene. This CDR3 contains 14 residues. V lost 9 bases, J lost 5 bases, and 19 bases lay in between. Germline V CDR1 and CDR2: LNHDA, SQIVND (reference sequence).

In regard to this clone: The conserved closing phenylalanine or tryptophan is absent in this CDR3, likely reflecting a read error. Because the CDR3's place on the DNA is in doubt, the DNA is left out and the CDR3 is given as listed by TCRdb. The gene calls are TRBV5-6 and TRBJ1-5; the table calls TRBD1, which could not be checked here. A total of 14 residues make up the CDR3, ends included. Germline lookup yields CDR1 SGHDT and CDR2 YYEEEE. The CDR3 sequence is CASSVAGQGSFESL.

The genes are TRBV21-1 and TRBJ2-5; the table's TRBD1 call for D was not verified on the DNA. TRBV21-1 is a known pseudogene. The CDR3 runs to 19 residues. The CDR3, as DNA: TGTGCCAGCAGCAATGAGCCCCTAGGGGACAGGGGATGGGAAGAGACCCAGTACTTC. It is translated as CASSNEPLGDRGWEETQYF.

This chain uses TRBV24-1 with TRBJ2-7, with 15 bases matching TRBD2. CDR1 KGHDR and CDR2 SFDVKD come from the germline V gene. This CDR3 spans 18 amino acids. The V segment lost 9 bases and the J segment 3 bases; nucleotides outside the gene matches: 14. CDR3 residues: CATRFSGLAGGPVYEQYF. The CDR3 DNA is TGTGCCACCCGATTCTCCGGACTAGCGGGAGGGCCGGTCTACGAGCAGTACTTC.

The rearrangement joins TRBV5-6 to TRBJ2-7, with 9 positions matching TRBD1. V lost 2 bases to trimming and J lost 3 bases; unmatched junction nucleotides: 6. This CDR3 spans 15 amino acids. In germline, CDR1 is SGHDT, CDR2 YYEEEE. The CDR3 DNA reads as TGTGCCAGCAGCTTCCGGGACAGGGATATCTACGAGCAGTACTTC. Residues: CASSFRDRDIYEQYF.

This clone has a handful of counts. This chain uses TRBV7-2 with TRBJ2-5, with D possibly matching TRBD2 (6 bases). The V end was cut by 2 bases, the J end by 1 base, with 14 bases between. The CDR3 has 16 residues. Germline CDR1 reads SGHTA; CDR2 reads FQGNSA. The CDR3 DNA reads as TGTGCCAGCAGCTTAATGGGGGGTCGGGCCCAAGAGACCCAGTACTTC. This translates into CASSLMGGRAQETQYF. Together with reference TRBV7-2 and TRBJ2-5, the CDR3 gives the full variable domain: GAGVSQSPSNKVTEKGKDVELRCDPISGHTALYWYRQSLGQGLEFLIYFQGNSAPDKSGLPSDRFSAERTGGSVSTLTIQRTQQEDSAVYLCASSLMGGRAQETQYFGPGTRLLVL.

This clone occurred once. The V gene is TRBV5-4, the J gene TRBJ1-6; 10 bases agree with TRBD1. Trimming took 3 bases from V and 6 from J; bases not matched to a gene: 6. The CDR3 consists of 16 residues. The germline gives CDR1 SGHNT, CDR2 YYREEE (reference sequence). CDR3 DNA: TGTGCCAGCAGCTGGCGGGACAGGGGTATTAATTCACCCCTCCACTTT. The encoded protein is CASSWRDRGINSPLHF.

This clone appeared once. The genes are TRBV29-1 and TRBJ1-2; TRBD1 might be the D (6 bases). The CDR3 runs 13 residues. Trimming took 0 bases from V and 4 from J, leaving 9 bases between them. Germline-derived CDR1 and CDR2 are SQVTM and ANQGSEA. The CDR3, as DNA: TGCAGCGTTGAAGATGGGGGCAGCTATGGCTACACCTTC. Its translation: CSVEDGGSYGYTF.

This clone was seen once. V usage is TRBV7-9 and J usage is TRBJ1-2; D perhaps matches TRBD1 (5 bases). Germline assignment: CDR1 SEHNR and CDR2 FQNEAQ (reference sequence). The germline V and J ends were trimmed by 10 bases and 6 bases, with 15 bases remaining between them. CDR3 length equals 12 residues. CDR3 region: CAIRVLGDGYTF. The CDR3 nucleotides read TGTGCCATCCGTGTTTTGGGGGATGGCTACACCTTC. The variable domain in full, completed from reference TRBV7-9 and TRBJ1-2, reads DTGVSQNPRHKITKRGQNVTFRCDPISEHNRLYWYRQTLGQGPEFLTYFQNEAQLEKSRLLSDRFSAERPKGSFSTLEIQRTEQGDSAMYLCAIRVLGDGYTFGSGTRLTVV.

V and J are TRBV19 and TRBJ2-1; TRBD1 aligns across 8 bases. After removal of 7 bases from V and 10 bases from J, the junction contained 12 bases not matched to a gene. The germline gives CDR1 LNHDA, CDR2 SQIVND (reference sequence). The CDR3 length is 14 residues. This chain's CDR3 is CASISGGGSGEQFF. CDR3 coding DNA: TGTGCCAGTATCTCAGGGGGCGGTTCGGGAGAGCAGTTCTTC.

CDR3 DNA sequence: TGTGCCAGCAGCCCTTTCGGCGGGAGTTACGATGAGCAGTTCTTC. It encodes CASSPFGGSYDEQFF. The V call is TRBV7-7, the J call TRBJ2-1; TRBD2 agrees at 7 bases. The germline V gene encodes CDR1 SSHAT and CDR2 FNYEAQ (reference sequence). The CDR3 runs 15 residues. The V gene end was trimmed by 5 bases and the J gene end by 8 bases; junction bases not matched to a gene: 12.